The rows below give T cell receptor beta chains drawn from one sample of a study of shared clonotypes between healthy human individuals. The protocol was immunoSEQ multiplex PCR, while the TCRdb copy is restricted to in-frame clones and leaves out a portion. The repertoire holds about 510,000 clones, with about 96% as singletons. The sequencing sample was made of naive CD4+ T cells sorted from blood. The receptor set was obtained from a woman in her twenties or thirties in good health. Each CDR3 is given with its conserved first and last residue. Each record gives: J gene, CDR3 length, V gene, CDR3 protein.

j_call: NA
cdr3_length: 14
v_call: TRBV5-1
cdr3_aa: CASSFAGAPYEQYF

j_call: TRBJ2-5
cdr3_length: 14
v_call: TRBV7-2
cdr3_aa: CASSLRLAQETQYF

j_call: TRBJ2-1
cdr3_length: 12
v_call: TRBV7-6
cdr3_aa: CASSPPLNEQFF

j_call: TRBJ1-2
cdr3_length: 13
v_call: TRBV10-1
cdr3_aa: CASSSTGNYGYTF

j_call: TRBJ2-1
cdr3_length: 13
v_call: TRBV19
cdr3_aa: CASSPAMYNKQFF

j_call: TRBJ2-2
cdr3_length: 14
v_call: TRBV10-3
cdr3_aa: CAIREGGTTGELFF

j_call: TRBJ2-1
cdr3_length: 11
v_call: TRBV7-2
cdr3_aa: CASSLAWEQFF

j_call: TRBJ1-1
cdr3_length: 17
v_call: TRBV14
cdr3_aa: CASSETGTGGAWTEAFF

j_call: TRBJ2-3
cdr3_length: 14
v_call: TRBV7-2
cdr3_aa: CASSAGLGKDTQYF

j_call: TRBJ2-1
cdr3_length: 15
v_call: TRBV9
cdr3_aa: CASSPRGDYYNEQFF

j_call: TRBJ1-1
cdr3_length: 15
v_call: TRBV7-6
cdr3_aa: CARTTPRGESTEAFF

j_call: TRBJ1-2
cdr3_length: 15
v_call: TRBV5-5
cdr3_aa: CASSLGTGGPYGYTF

j_call: NA
cdr3_length: 18
v_call: TRBV15
cdr3_aa: CATSRDAGGLSSSYEQYF

j_call: TRBJ1-1
cdr3_length: 15
v_call: TRBV28
cdr3_aa: CASSLGHGANTEAFF

j_call: TRBJ1-2
cdr3_length: 13
v_call: TRBV19
cdr3_aa: CASRNRVNYGYTF

j_call: NA
cdr3_length: 17
v_call: TRBV9
cdr3_aa: CASSVRAMGQGRYEQYF

j_call: TRBJ2-5
cdr3_length: 15
v_call: TRBV10-3
cdr3_aa: CAIRSLGLAEETQYF

j_call: TRBJ1-1
cdr3_length: 14
v_call: TRBV4-1
cdr3_aa: CASSKPQKNTEAFF

j_call: TRBJ1-5
cdr3_length: 15
v_call: TRBV6-1
cdr3_aa: CASSEGGLSNQPQHF

j_call: TRBJ2-2
cdr3_length: 13
v_call: TRBV30
cdr3_aa: CAWSDTGPGELFF

j_call: TRBJ1-5
cdr3_length: 13
v_call: TRBV27
cdr3_aa: CASSFEGDQPQHF

j_call: TRBJ2-6
cdr3_length: 14
v_call: TRBV27
cdr3_aa: CASSPSSGANVLTF

j_call: NA
cdr3_length: 13
v_call: TRBV4-2
cdr3_aa: CASSQEFPYEQYF

j_call: TRBJ1-5
cdr3_length: 14
v_call: TRBV10-3
cdr3_aa: CAISDTVSNQPQHF

j_call: TRBJ2-2
cdr3_length: 17
v_call: TRBV18
cdr3_aa: CASSLKSDRGRTGELFF

j_call: TRBJ2-7
cdr3_length: 15
v_call: TRBV4-2
cdr3_aa: CASSQDHGTSDEQYF

j_call: TRBJ2-3
cdr3_length: 15
v_call: TRBV2
cdr3_aa: CASSRSTVSTDTQYF

j_call: TRBJ1-1
cdr3_length: 14
v_call: TRBV18
cdr3_aa: CASSSLDKGTEAFF

j_call: TRBJ2-7
cdr3_length: 16
v_call: TRBV7-9
cdr3_aa: CASSSGVRQGAREQYF

j_call: TRBJ1-1
cdr3_length: 14
v_call: TRBV2
cdr3_aa: CASSGQGVGTEAFF

j_call: TRBJ1-1
cdr3_length: 13
v_call: TRBV19
cdr3_aa: CASGTGGTVEPFF

j_call: TRBJ2-2
cdr3_length: 15
v_call: TRBV28
cdr3_aa: CASSFHGTGAGELFF

j_call: TRBJ2-7
cdr3_length: 13
v_call: TRBV28
cdr3_aa: CASSSHDAYEQYF

j_call: TRBJ2-7
cdr3_length: 13
v_call: TRBV27
cdr3_aa: CATSSGRSYEQYF

j_call: TRBJ2-5
cdr3_length: 15
v_call: TRBV2
cdr3_aa: CASAGLAGAEETQYF

j_call: TRBJ2-7
cdr3_length: 15
v_call: TRBV28
cdr3_aa: CASSLTGTEAYEQYF

j_call: TRBJ2-3
cdr3_length: 14
v_call: TRBV5-8
cdr3_aa: CASSRSPAGDTQYF

j_call: TRBJ2-5
cdr3_length: 15
v_call: TRBV2
cdr3_aa: CASSETRWWQETQYF

j_call: TRBJ1-2
cdr3_length: 12
v_call: TRBV28
cdr3_aa: CASSAGNYGYTF

j_call: TRBJ1-2
cdr3_length: 15
v_call: TRBV6-1
cdr3_aa: CASSEARASGYGYTF

j_call: TRBJ2-5
cdr3_length: 12
v_call: TRBV28
cdr3_aa: CASSRGRETQYF

j_call: TRBJ1-1
cdr3_length: 14
v_call: TRBV7-8
cdr3_aa: CASSFAGVNTEAFF

j_call: TRBJ2-2
cdr3_length: 14
v_call: TRBV9
cdr3_aa: CASSVGLNTGELFF

j_call: TRBJ1-2
cdr3_length: 14
v_call: TRBV4-2
cdr3_aa: CASSQDRESWGYTF

j_call: TRBJ2-2
cdr3_length: 12
v_call: TRBV2
cdr3_aa: CASILGPGELFF

j_call: TRBJ1-2
cdr3_length: 12
v_call: TRBV4-1
cdr3_aa: CASSQVDYGYTF

j_call: TRBJ2-3
cdr3_length: 14
v_call: TRBV6-5
cdr3_aa: CASRRAGGTDTQYF

j_call: TRBJ2-5
cdr3_length: 17
v_call: TRBV7-9
cdr3_aa: CASSPLAGSPSWETQYF

j_call: TRBJ2-7
cdr3_length: 15
v_call: TRBV15
cdr3_aa: CATSRGRDTSYEQYF

j_call: TRBJ2-1
cdr3_length: 14
v_call: TRBV7-7
cdr3_aa: CASSLMALGNEQFF

j_call: TRBJ1-2
cdr3_length: 17
v_call: TRBV4-1
cdr3_aa: CASSQDISQGVFYGYTF

j_call: TRBJ2-7
cdr3_length: 14
v_call: TRBV6-6
cdr3_aa: CASMPSGRYYEQYF

j_call: TRBJ2-7
cdr3_length: 15
v_call: TRBV28
cdr3_aa: CASSLGGKASYEQYF

j_call: TRBJ1-3
cdr3_length: 16
v_call: TRBV18
cdr3_aa: CASSPSTGSSGNTIYF

j_call: TRBJ2-1
cdr3_length: 16
v_call: TRBV28
cdr3_aa: CASSSSQLGGSNEQFF